The entry below describes one T cell receptor beta chain. Antigen specificity is unknown. This record comes from a study of T-cell memory formation after mild COVID-19. Study findings and constraints: Clones contracting over day 15 to 85 were CD4/CD8 balanced, with later expanders leaning CD4+.

One entry per CDR3 protein results from TCRdb running MiXCR on the 5' RACE reads. Of fewer than 600,000 distinct CDR3 sequences in the sample, less than 25% were seen once. Germline V gene data show CDR1 as SGHTA and CDR2 as FQGNSA. This CDR3 is built from 11 residues. V dropped 4 bases and J dropped 7 bases, with 8 bases sitting between them. This sequence originates from an adult woman who had mild COVID-19 (a few samples of this study predate the infection). Cell type and time point are not known. The chain recombines TRBV7-2 with TRBJ2-7; weak D call: TRBD1 (5 bases). The sample taken for sequencing was PBMCs or a T cell subset sorted from them (not recorded which). For the CDR3, the DNA is TGTGCCAGCAGCTCTAGACAGGAGCAGTACTTC. Translation: CASSSRQEQYF.